This T cell receptor beta chain was recorded in a study of T cells in Graves' hyperthyroidism and ophthalmopathy. This clonotype was counted ten times or more. TCR beta CDR3 regions were amplified from RNA transcripts. RT-PCR in the first round (using the HTBI primer set) targeted the TCR CDR3. One entry per CDR3 protein, called by TCRdb with MiXCR from the multiplex PCR reads. The sample holds around 400,000 distinct CDR3 sequences, 15% to 19% seen once. Germline V gene data show CDR1 as SQVTM and CDR2 as ANQGSEA. Trimming removed 4 bases at V and 2 bases at J, with 11 bases between. CDR3 size: 13 residues.

The V call is TRBV29-1, the J call TRBJ1-1; tentatively, D is TRBD1 (6 bases). The source of this sequence is a woman aged 18-30 years with Graves' hyperthyroidism that later progressed to Graves' ophthalmopathy. Sequencing input: blood. DNA for the CDR3: TGCAGCGTTGTAACAGGGCTCAACACTGAAGCTTTCTTT. Translated: CSVVTGLNTEAFF.